This TCR beta chain is drawn from a study of blood T cells in healthy people across ages. Then a second PCR, running roughly 6 to 12 cycles, was carried out with a sample-barcoded 5' primer and a J-beta primer mix. TCRdb independently ran MiXCR on the 5' RACE reads; one entry per CDR3 protein. This sample carries 700,000 to 900,000 distinct CDR3 sequences, roughly 53% of them seen once, and the ten largest clones take roughly two fifths. The CDR3 spans 19 residues. J was trimmed by 7 bases and V by 5 bases; bases with no gene match: 22. General observations from the study: No conclusive comparison of naive versus antigen-experienced cells was possible with unsorted PBMCs.

Only a few counts were recorded for this clonotype. The antigen is undetermined. This sequence joins TRBV12-3 or TRBV12-4 and TRBJ2-1; 8 nucleotides line up with TRBD2. This clonotype was obtained from an older man in good health. The sequencing sample was made of blood. CDR3 DNA sequence: TGTGCCAGCAGTCCCCCGGGGGGTGGGTTCGGGAGGGCCTTGAATGAGCAGTTCTTC. It codes for CASSPPGGGFGRALNEQFF.